This TCR beta chain was captured in a study of blood T cell repertoires in COVID-19. The protocol was immunoSEQ multiplex PCR, while the TCRdb copy is restricted to in-frame clones and leaves out a portion. The profile shows about 260,000 clones, 80% to 90% of them singletons. The V end was cut by 4 bases, the J end by 11 bases, with 18 bases between. This CDR3 is 14 amino acids long. Germline V gives CDR1 KGHDR, CDR2 SFDVKD. Source material: peripheral blood. V usage is TRBV24-1 and J usage is TRBJ2-3, with TRBD1 as a possible D gene (6 bases). The origin of this receptor is a woman in her thirties or forties who had recovered from COVID-19. Written as DNA, the CDR3 is TGTGCCACCAGTGAAATGTCTGGGACAACCAGGCAGTATTTT. It translates to CATSEMSGTTRQYF.